Listed below are T cell receptor beta chains from one sample, sequenced in a study of blood T cell repertoires in COVID-19. Data came from immunoSEQ multiplex PCR; TCRdb stores just in-frame clones and leaves some out. The sample contains about 250,000 clones, under 90% of which appear only once. Sequencing was done on a sample of PBMCs or T cells enriched from blood (not recorded which). All receptors derive from a man aged 35-49 years who had recovered from COVID-19. Each CDR3 is given with its conserved first and last residue. D genes are given only for firm matches. Size values are once, few and many counts, or a class for expanded clones, and some rows have none.

V: TRBV10-2
size: -
J: TRBJ2-2
D: TRBD1
CDR3: CASKGQGVTGELFF
DNA: TGCGCCAGCAAGGGACAGGGTGTCACCGGGGAGCTGTTTTTT

V: TRBV5-6
size: -
J: TRBJ2-1
D: -
CDR3: CASSLLLALDNEQFF
DNA: TGTGCCAGCAGCTTGTTGCTAGCGCTAGACAATGAGCAGTTCTTC

V: TRBV4-1
size: -
J: TRBJ1-5
D: TRBD1
CDR3: CASSQIVGQGASNQPQHF
DNA: TGCGCCAGCAGCCAAATTGTTGGACAGGGGGCGAGCAATCAGCCCCAGCATTTT

V: TRBV30
size: many
J: TRBJ1-6
D: -
CDR3: CAWSRPPGNGVSPLHF
DNA: TGTGCCTGGAGTCGACCTCCCGGGAATGGGGTTTCACCCCTCCACTTT

V: TRBV29-1
size: -
J: TRBJ1-5
D: TRBD1
CDR3: CSASISGQGNQPQHF
DNA: TGCAGCGCTTCAATATCGGGACAGGGGAATCAGCCCCAGCATTTT

V: TRBV7-6
size: -
J: TRBJ2-5
D: TRBD2
CDR3: CASSLRAGAWETQYF
DNA: TGTGCCAGCAGCTTAAGAGCGGGGGCTTGGGAGACCCAGTACTTC

V: TRBV7-2
size: -
J: TRBJ1-1
D: -
CDR3: CASSLVDSLNTEAFF
DNA: TGTGCCAGCAGCTTAGTTGACAGTTTGAACACTGAAGCTTTCTTT

V: TRBV7-9
size: -
J: TRBJ1-1
D: -
CDR3: CASRTWYMETGAEAFF
DNA: TGTGCCAGCAGAACCTGGTATATGGAGACAGGCGCTGAAGCTTTCTTT

V: TRBV6-5
size: -
J: TRBJ1-1
D: -
CDR3: CASRAGNTEAFF
DNA: TGTGCCAGCAGAGCCGGTAACACTGAAGCTTTCTTT

V: TRBV7-2
size: -
J: TRBJ1-4
D: TRBD1
CDR3: CASSLVGTGTEKLFF
DNA: TGTGCCAGCAGCTTAGTTGGGACAGGGACTGAAAAACTGTTTTTT

V: TRBV5-1
size: -
J: TRBJ1-1
D: -
CDR3: CASSHVASTGMDTEAFF
DNA: TGCGCCAGCAGCCACGTCGCTTCAACAGGGATGGACACTGAAGCTTTCTTT

V: TRBV29-1
size: -
J: TRBJ2-7
D: -
CDR3: CSVPGNYEQYF
DNA: TGCAGCGTCCCTGGCAACTACGAGCAGTACTTC

V: TRBV4-2
size: -
J: TRBJ1-3
D: -
CDR3: CASSQDLYSGNTIYF
DNA: TGTGCCAGCAGCCAAGATCTGTACTCTGGAAACACCATATATTTT

V: TRBV28
size: -
J: TRBJ1-4
D: -
CDR3: CASSPSNRRSLNEKLFF
DNA: TGTGCCAGCAGTCCATCTAACAGACGGTCACTTAATGAAAAACTGTTTTTT

V: TRBV2
size: -
J: TRBJ2-5
D: -
CDR3: CASKIRPGAGVGGQAETQYF
DNA: TGTGCCAGCAAAATAAGACCGGGCGCAGGAGTAGGGGGTCAGGCAGAGACCCAGTACTTC

V: TRBV7-6
size: -
J: TRBJ1-5
D: -
CDR3: CASSSSSNQPQHF
DNA: TGTGCCAGCAGCTCGTCTAGCAATCAGCCCCAGCATTTT

V: TRBV28
size: -
J: TRBJ2-7
D: TRBD1
CDR3: CASSPHRGHSYEQYF
DNA: TGTGCCAGCAGTCCCCATAGGGGGCACTCCTACGAGCAGTACTTC

V: TRBV4-3
size: -
J: TRBJ1-3
D: -
CDR3: CASSPQDSGSGNTIYF
DNA: TGCGCCAGCAGCCCACAGGACAGCGGCTCTGGAAACACCATATATTTT

V: TRBV28
size: -
J: TRBJ2-6
D: TRBD1
CDR3: CASSPRDRWPGANVLTF
DNA: TGTGCCAGCAGTCCCCGGGACAGGTGGCCTGGGGCCAACGTCCTGACTTTC

V: TRBV4-3
size: -
J: TRBJ2-1
D: -
CDR3: CASSQDREVSSYNEQFF
DNA: TGCGCCAGCAGCCAAGATAGGGAGGTGAGCTCCTACAATGAGCAGTTCTTC

V: TRBV15
size: -
J: TRBJ2-1
D: TRBD1
CDR3: CATSSDRENEQFF
DNA: TGTGCCACCAGCAGCGACAGGGAGAATGAGCAGTTCTTC

V: TRBV12-3/TRBV12-4
size: -
J: TRBJ2-5
D: -
CDR3: CASSPTSQETQYF
DNA: TGTGCCAGCAGTCCCACTAGTCAGGAGACCCAGTACTTC

V: TRBV7-2
size: -
J: TRBJ2-1
D: -
CDR3: CASSLAAVVSYNEQFF
DNA: TGTGCCAGCAGCTTAGCGGCGGTCGTATCCTACAATGAGCAGTTCTTC

V: TRBV14
size: -
J: TRBJ2-2
D: TRBD2
CDR3: CASSPSSGGEFTGELFF
DNA: TGTGCCAGCAGCCCCTCTAGCGGGGGGGAATTCACCGGGGAGCTGTTTTTT

V: TRBV5-4
size: -
J: TRBJ1-1
D: -
CDR3: CASSLWTPNTEAFF
DNA: TGTGCCAGCAGCTTGTGGACACCGAACACTGAAGCTTTCTTT

V: TRBV12-5
size: few
J: TRBJ1-1
D: -
CDR3: CASGPLEHLNTEAFF
DNA: TGTGCTAGTGGGCCCCTTGAGCACCTGAACACTGAAGCTTTCTTT

V: TRBV19
size: -
J: TRBJ2-6
D: TRBD1
CDR3: CASSPRQGAGANVLTF
DNA: TGTGCCAGTAGTCCCAGACAGGGGGCTGGGGCCAACGTCCTGACTTTC

V: TRBV14
size: -
J: TRBJ2-7
D: TRBD1
CDR3: CASSRWTGSYEQYF
DNA: TGTGCCAGCAGCCGGTGGACAGGGTCCTACGAGCAGTACTTC

V: TRBV20-1
size: -
J: TRBJ2-3
D: TRBD2
CDR3: CSASQGLARITDTQYF
DNA: TGCAGTGCTAGTCAGGGACTAGCGAGGATTACAGATACGCAGTATTTT

V: TRBV24-1
size: -
J: TRBJ2-2
D: TRBD1
CDR3: CATSDEGQGYTGELFF
DNA: TGTGCCACCAGTGATGAAGGACAGGGGTACACCGGGGAGCTGTTTTTT

V: TRBV28
size: -
J: TRBJ1-4
D: -
CDR3: CASSFQGRVANEKLFF
DNA: TGTGCCAGCAGTTTTCAGGGTAGGGTAGCTAATGAAAAACTGTTTTTT

V: TRBV19
size: once
J: TRBJ2-5
D: TRBD2
CDR3: CASSTQLLAGGSEETQYF
DNA: TGTGCCAGTAGTACCCAATTACTAGCGGGGGGTAGCGAAGAGACCCAGTACTTC

V: TRBV10-3
size: -
J: TRBJ2-3
D: -
CDR3: CAIKATDTQYF
DNA: TGTGCCATCAAAGCGACAGATACGCAGTATTTT

V: TRBV4-3
size: -
J: TRBJ2-3
D: -
CDR3: CASSQTQGRGTDTQYF
DNA: TGCGCCAGCAGCCAAACCCAGGGGCGCGGCACAGATACGCAGTATTTT

V: TRBV6-5
size: -
J: TRBJ2-1
D: TRBD2
CDR3: CASSYRTSGGRDKQFF
DNA: TGTGCCAGCAGTTATCGCACTAGCGGGGGGCGGGACAAGCAGTTCTTC

V: TRBV24-1
size: -
J: TRBJ2-5
D: TRBD2
CDR3: CATSDPGEAGDLETQYF
DNA: TGTGCCACCAGTGATCCGGGTGAAGCGGGGGATTTAGAGACCCAGTACTTC

V: TRBV7-2
size: few
J: TRBJ2-6
D: -
CDR3: CASSLATSPGANVLTF
DNA: TGTGCCAGCAGCTTAGCCACAAGTCCTGGGGCCAACGTCCTGACTTTC

V: TRBV19
size: few
J: TRBJ1-4
D: TRBD1
CDR3: CASSTGQGAPTNEKLFF
DNA: TGTGCCAGTAGTACCGGACAGGGGGCTCCAACTAATGAAAAACTGTTTTTT

V: TRBV5-1
size: few
J: TRBJ2-1
D: TRBD2
CDR3: CASSVLAGGYNEQFF
DNA: TGCGCCAGCAGCGTGTTGGCGGGAGGGTACAATGAGCAGTTCTTC

V: TRBV2
size: few
J: TRBJ2-7
D: TRBD1
CDR3: CASSEVRTGFGYEQYF
DNA: TGTGCCAGCAGTGAAGTCCGGACAGGGTTTGGCTACGAGCAGTACTTC

V: TRBV6-5
size: -
J: TRBJ2-1
D: -
CDR3: CATSRGNEQFF
DNA: TGTGCCACCTCCAGAGGCAATGAGCAGTTCTTC

V: TRBV2
size: -
J: TRBJ1-3
D: -
CDR3: CASSLTGPRSGNTIYF
DNA: TGTGCCAGCAGCCTCACAGGGCCTCGCTCTGGAAACACCATATATTTT

V: TRBV19
size: few
J: TRBJ1-2
D: TRBD1
CDR3: CASTNRGAGGYTF
DNA: TGTGCCAGTACAAACAGGGGGGCGGGCGGCTACACCTTC

V: TRBV7-2
size: -
J: TRBJ2-7
D: -
CDR3: CASSLAISSYEQYF
DNA: TGTGCCAGCAGCTTAGCAATCTCGTCGTACGAGCAGTACTTC

V: TRBV27
size: -
J: TRBJ1-5
D: -
CDR3: CASSLKFRGVDNQPQHF
DNA: TGTGCCAGCAGTTTAAAGTTCCGAGGAGTTGACAATCAGCCCCAGCATTTT

V: TRBV18
size: once
J: TRBJ2-5
D: TRBD2
CDR3: CASSPERGGRETQYF
DNA: TGTGCCAGCTCACCCGAGCGGGGGGGCCGGGAGACCCAGTACTTC

V: TRBV10-3
size: -
J: TRBJ1-2
D: -
CDR3: CAISHQGGLDYGYTF
DNA: TGTGCCATCAGTCACCAAGGAGGTCTGGACTATGGCTACACCTTC

V: TRBV7-9
size: -
J: TRBJ2-3
D: -
CDR3: CASSYPGLAPDTQYF
DNA: TGTGCCAGCAGCTATCCGGGCCTAGCACCAGATACGCAGTATTTT

V: TRBV2
size: -
J: TRBJ2-1
D: TRBD2
CDR3: CASQGTSGAPEQFF
DNA: TGTGCCAGTCAGGGGACTAGCGGGGCCCCTGAGCAGTTCTTC

V: TRBV28
size: -
J: TRBJ1-5
D: TRBD1
CDR3: CASSTTGRMGQPQHF
DNA: TGTGCCAGCAGCACGACAGGGAGGATGGGTCAGCCCCAGCATTTT